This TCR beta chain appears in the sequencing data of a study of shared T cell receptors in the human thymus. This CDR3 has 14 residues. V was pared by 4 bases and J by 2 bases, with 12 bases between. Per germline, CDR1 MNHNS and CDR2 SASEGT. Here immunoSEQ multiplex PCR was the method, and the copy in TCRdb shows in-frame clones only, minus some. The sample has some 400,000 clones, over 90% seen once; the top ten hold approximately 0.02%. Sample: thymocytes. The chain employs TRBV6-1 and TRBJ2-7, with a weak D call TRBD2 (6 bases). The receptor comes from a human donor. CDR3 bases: TGTGCCAGCAGTGGCGGGGACTCCACCTACGAGCAGTACTTC. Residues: CASSGGDSTYEQYF.